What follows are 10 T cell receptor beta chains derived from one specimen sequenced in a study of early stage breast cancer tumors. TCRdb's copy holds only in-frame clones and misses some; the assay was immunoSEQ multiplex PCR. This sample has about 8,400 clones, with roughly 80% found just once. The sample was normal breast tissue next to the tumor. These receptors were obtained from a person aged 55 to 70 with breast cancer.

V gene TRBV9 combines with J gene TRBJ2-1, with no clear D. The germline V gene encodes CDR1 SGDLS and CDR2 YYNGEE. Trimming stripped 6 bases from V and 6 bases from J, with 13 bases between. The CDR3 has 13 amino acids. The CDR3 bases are TGTGCCAGCACGACGGCCCCAGGCAATGAGCAGTTCTTC. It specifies CASTTAPGNEQFF.

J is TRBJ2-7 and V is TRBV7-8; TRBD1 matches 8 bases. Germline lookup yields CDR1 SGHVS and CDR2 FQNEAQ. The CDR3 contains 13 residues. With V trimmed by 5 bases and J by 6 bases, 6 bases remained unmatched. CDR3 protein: CASSKDRVGEQYF. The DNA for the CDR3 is TGTGCCAGCAGCAAGGACAGGGTTGGCGAGCAGTACTTC.

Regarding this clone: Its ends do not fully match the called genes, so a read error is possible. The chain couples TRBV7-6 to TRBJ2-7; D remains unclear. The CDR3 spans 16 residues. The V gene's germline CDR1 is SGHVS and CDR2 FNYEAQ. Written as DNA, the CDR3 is TGTGCCAACAGCTTCCCTGTTTTGTTGGTTACCTACGAGCAGTACTTC. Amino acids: CANSFPVLLVTYEQYF.

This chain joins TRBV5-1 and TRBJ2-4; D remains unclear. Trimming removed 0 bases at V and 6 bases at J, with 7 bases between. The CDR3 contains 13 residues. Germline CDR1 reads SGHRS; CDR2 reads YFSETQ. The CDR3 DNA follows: TGCGCCAGCAGCTTGGAGAGTTTAAACATTCAGTACTTC. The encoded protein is CASSLESLNIQYF.

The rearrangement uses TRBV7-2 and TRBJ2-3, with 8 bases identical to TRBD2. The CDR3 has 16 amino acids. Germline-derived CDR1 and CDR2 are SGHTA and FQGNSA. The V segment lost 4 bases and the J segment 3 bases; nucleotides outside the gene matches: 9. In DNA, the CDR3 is TGTGCCAGCAGCTCCCGTCGGGGGGGGGCTACAGATACGCAGTATTTT. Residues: CASSSRRGGATDTQYF.

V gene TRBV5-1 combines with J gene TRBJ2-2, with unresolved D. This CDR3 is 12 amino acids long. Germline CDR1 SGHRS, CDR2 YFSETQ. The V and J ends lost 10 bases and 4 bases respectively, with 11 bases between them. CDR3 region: CAGLAPTGELFF. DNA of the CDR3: TGCGCCGGCCTGGCGCCCACCGGGGAGCTGTTTTTT.

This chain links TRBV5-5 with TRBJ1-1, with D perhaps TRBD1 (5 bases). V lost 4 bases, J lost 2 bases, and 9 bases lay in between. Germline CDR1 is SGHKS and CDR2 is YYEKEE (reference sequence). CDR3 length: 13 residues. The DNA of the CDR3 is TGTGCCAGCAGCCGGGACTTTAACACTGAAGCTTTCTTT. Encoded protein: CASSRDFNTEAFF.

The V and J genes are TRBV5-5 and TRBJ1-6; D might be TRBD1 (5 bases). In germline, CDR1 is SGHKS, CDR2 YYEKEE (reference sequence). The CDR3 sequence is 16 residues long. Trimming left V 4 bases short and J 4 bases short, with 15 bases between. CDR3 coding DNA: TGTGCCAGCAGCGTGCGGGGCCCCCAGTATAATTCACCCCTCCACTTT. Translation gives CASSVRGPQYNSPLHF.

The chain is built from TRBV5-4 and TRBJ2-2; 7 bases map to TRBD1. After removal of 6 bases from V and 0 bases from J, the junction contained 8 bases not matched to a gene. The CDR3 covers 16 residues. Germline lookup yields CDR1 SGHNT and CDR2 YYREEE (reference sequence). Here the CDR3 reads CASTGKTGANTGELFF. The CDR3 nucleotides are TGTGCCAGCACTGGGAAAACAGGGGCGAACACCGGGGAGCTGTTTTTT.

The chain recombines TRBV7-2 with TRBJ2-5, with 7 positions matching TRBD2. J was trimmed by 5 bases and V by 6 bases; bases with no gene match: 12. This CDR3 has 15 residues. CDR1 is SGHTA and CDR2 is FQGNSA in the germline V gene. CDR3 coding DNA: TGTGCCAGCAGTCCAGGTTGGGGGGGGGTGGAGACCCAGTACTTC. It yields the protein CASSPGWGGVETQYF. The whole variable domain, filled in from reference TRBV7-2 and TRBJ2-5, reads GAGVSQSPSNKVTEKGKDVELRCDPISGHTALYWYRQSLGQGLEFLIYFQGNSAPDKSGLPSDRFSAERTGGSVSTLTIQRTQQEDSAVYLCASSPGWGGVETQYFGPGTRLLVL.